This TCR beta chain was sequenced during a study of T cell responses to AZD1222 COVID-19 vaccine. Regarding this clone: Its antigen is currently unknown.

Germline CDR1 SGDLS, CDR2 YYNGEE. Germline trimming cut 4 bases from V and 5 bases from J; bases unmatched to any gene: 8. There are 16 residues in the CDR3. Generated by immunoSEQ multiplex PCR, the TCRdb table keeps only in-frame clones and is missing some. The sample holds about 100,000 clones, approximately 86% seen once. Study results and caveats: In a largely white British group with more females than males, clonal diversity was possibly underestimated. A rise in Spike-specific TCR breadth and depth followed two AZD1222 doses.

The TCR comes from an adult in good health. The chain uses TRBV9 and TRBJ2-5, with 13 positions matching TRBD2. The source material was peripheral blood, sampled on day 0 of AZD1222 vaccination. DNA of the CDR3: TGTGCCAGCAGCCTCCGGACTAGCGGGAGTGTGGAGACCCAGTACTTC. This sequence encodes CASSLRTSGSVETQYF.